Below, one TCR beta chain is given with its context. The antigen is unknown. V was trimmed by 0 bases and J by 4 bases, leaving 6 bases between them. The CDR3 covers 13 residues. CDR1 and CDR2 (germline): SGHNT, YYREEE (reference sequence). The record originates from a study of siplizumab effects on memory and regulatory T cells. TCRdb's copy holds only in-frame clones and misses some; the assay was immunoSEQ multiplex PCR. The sample carries approximately 94,000 clones, approximately 94% recorded once. Study-wide results and caveats: The authors could not assign a naive or memory phenotype to roughly 80-95% of proliferating CD4+ or CD8+ clones.

The receptor's source is a human donor in good health. Sequenced: non-Treg CD4+ T cells sorted from blood. The J gene is TRBJ2-3, the V gene TRBV5-4; D gene uncertain. The CDR3 DNA reads as TGTGCCAGCAGCTTGGATTCAGCAGATACGCAGTATTTT. Its translation: CASSLDSADTQYF.